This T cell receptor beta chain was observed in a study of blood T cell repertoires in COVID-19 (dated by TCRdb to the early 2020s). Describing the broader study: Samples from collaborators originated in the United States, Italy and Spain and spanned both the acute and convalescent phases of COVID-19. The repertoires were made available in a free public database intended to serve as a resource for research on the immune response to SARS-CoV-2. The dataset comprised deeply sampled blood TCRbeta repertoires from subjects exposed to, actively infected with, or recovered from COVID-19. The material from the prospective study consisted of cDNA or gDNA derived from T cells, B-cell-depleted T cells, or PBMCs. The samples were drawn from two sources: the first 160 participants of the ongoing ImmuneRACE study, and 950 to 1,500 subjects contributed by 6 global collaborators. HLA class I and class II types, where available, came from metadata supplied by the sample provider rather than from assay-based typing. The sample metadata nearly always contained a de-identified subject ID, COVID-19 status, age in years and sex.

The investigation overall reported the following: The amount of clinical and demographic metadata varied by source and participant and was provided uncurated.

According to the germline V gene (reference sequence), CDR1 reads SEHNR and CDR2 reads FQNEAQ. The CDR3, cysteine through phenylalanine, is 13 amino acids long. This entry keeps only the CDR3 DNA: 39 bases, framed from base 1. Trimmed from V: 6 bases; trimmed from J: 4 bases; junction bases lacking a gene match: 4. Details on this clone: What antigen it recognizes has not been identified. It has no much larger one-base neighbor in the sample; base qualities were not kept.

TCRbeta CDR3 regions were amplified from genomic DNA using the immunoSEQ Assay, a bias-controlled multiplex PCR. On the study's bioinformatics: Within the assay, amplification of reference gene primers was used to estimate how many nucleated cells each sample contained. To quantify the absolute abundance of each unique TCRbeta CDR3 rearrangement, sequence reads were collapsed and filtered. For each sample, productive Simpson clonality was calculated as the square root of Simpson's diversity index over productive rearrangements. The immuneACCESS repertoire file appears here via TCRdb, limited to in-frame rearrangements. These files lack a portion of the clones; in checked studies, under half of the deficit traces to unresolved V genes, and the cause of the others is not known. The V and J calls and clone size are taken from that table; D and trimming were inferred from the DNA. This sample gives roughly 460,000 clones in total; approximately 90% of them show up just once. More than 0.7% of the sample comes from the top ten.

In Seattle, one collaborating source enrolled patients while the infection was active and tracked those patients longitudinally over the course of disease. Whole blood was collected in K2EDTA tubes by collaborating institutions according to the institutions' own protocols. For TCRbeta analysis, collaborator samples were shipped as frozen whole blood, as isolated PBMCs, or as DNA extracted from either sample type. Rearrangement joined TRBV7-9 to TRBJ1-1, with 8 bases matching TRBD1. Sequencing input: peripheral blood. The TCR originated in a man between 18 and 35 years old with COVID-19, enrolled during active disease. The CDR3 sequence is CASRLGQVTEAFF. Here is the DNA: TGTGCCAGCAGACTGGGACAGGTCACTGAAGCTTTCTTT.